The clone carrying this T cell receptor beta chain was observed a single time. The data were taken from a study of CD8+ T cells in alopecia areata. Following RNA extraction, reverse transcription yielded cDNA that acted as the sequencing template. TCRdb's copy holds only in-frame clones and misses some; the assay was immunoSEQ multiplex PCR. The sample has about 140,000 clones; around 55% are singletons. The CDR3 runs 12 residues. Germline-derived CDR1 and CDR2 are SNHLY and FYNNEI. V lost 4 bases and J 4 bases, leaving 5 bases between the germline ends. This sequence joins TRBV2 and TRBJ1-5; D is unresolved. Sequencing used CD4+ T cells sorted from blood. The receptor's source is a human donor in good health. The CDR3 region has the DNA TGTGCCAGCAGTGTGGGGAATCAGCCCCAGCATTTT. Translating gives CASSVGNQPQHF.